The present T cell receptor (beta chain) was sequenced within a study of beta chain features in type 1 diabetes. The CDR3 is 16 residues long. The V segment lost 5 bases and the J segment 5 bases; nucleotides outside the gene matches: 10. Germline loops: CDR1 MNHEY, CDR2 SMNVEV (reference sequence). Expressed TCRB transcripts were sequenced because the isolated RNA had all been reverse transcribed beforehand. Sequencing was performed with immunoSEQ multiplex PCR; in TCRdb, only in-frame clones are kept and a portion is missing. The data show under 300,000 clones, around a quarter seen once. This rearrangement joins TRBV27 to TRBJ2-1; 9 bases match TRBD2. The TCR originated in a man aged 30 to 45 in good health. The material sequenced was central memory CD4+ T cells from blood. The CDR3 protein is CASSRLGTSHNNEQFF. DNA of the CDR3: TGTGCCAGCAGTAGATTGGGGACTAGCCATAACAATGAGCAGTTCTTC.